This T cell receptor (beta chain) originates from a study of blood T cells in healthy people across ages. Study summary: The template switching approach captured approximately one barcoded beta molecule for every two T cells.

Note on this clonotype: What it binds is unknown.

The V end was cut by 1 base, the J end by 4 bases, with 9 bases between. Germline V gives CDR1 LGHNA, CDR2 YNFKEQ. The CDR3 runs 14 residues. PCR was performed a second time for roughly 7 to 12 cycles using a sample-barcoded 5' primer and a J-beta primer mix. A template-switch adaptor containing 12 random nucleotides labeled each cDNA molecule. Using its own MiXCR run on the 5' RACE reads, TCRdb lists one record per CDR3 protein. The data hold around 1.5 million distinct CDR3 sequences, with roughly 59% observed a single time. Study-wide results and caveats: Not knowing donor CMV status may have confounded expanded clonotype changes.

The specimen was blood. The sequence was collected from a young man in good health. The chain recombines TRBV4-2 with TRBJ2-3; D is undetermined. This CDR3 reads CASSQGFSPDTQYF. The CDR3 bases are TGTGCCAGCAGCCAAGGTTTCTCTCCAGATACGCAGTATTTT.